This paragraph covers one T cell receptor (beta chain) sequence. The antigen remains undetermined. A read error may account for a junction end that differs from germline. The data belong to a study of coeliac disease. Findings and caveats of the study: In active celiac disease, intraepithelial and lamina propria TRB and TRG repertoires were less clonal than controls.

Clones were read by immunoSEQ multiplex PCR, and TCRdb kept only the in-frame ones, dropping some. The data show thousands of clones, approximately 64% seen once. Germline V lookup: CDR1 MGHRA, CDR2 YSYEKL. The CDR3 sequence is 15 residues long. V gene TRBV4-1 combines with J gene TRBJ2-3; the D gene is possibly TRBD2 (5 bases). The sequenced sample was lamina propria lymphocytes from the gut. This clonotype was sampled from a woman aged 18-30 years with active celiac disease. CDR3 region: CASSQDPSSIDTQYF. In DNA, the CDR3 is TGCGCCAGCAGCCAAGATCCCTCTAGCATAGATACGCAGTATTTT.